Below are 6 T cell receptor beta chains sequenced from a single sample in a study of T-cell reconstitution after alpha-beta-depleted transplantation in children. The authors prepared the TCRbeta library with unique molecular identifiers. TCRdb used MiXCR to reprocess the PCR reads, holding one entry per CDR3 protein. The top ten clones hold about 14% of a sample with 540,000 or so distinct CDR3 sequences, about 23% of them seen once. This material consisted of PBMCs, mostly from graft donor cells, taken 360 days after TCRalphabeta/CD19-depleted stem cell transplant. The receptor source for this set is a boy under three years old who had a stem cell transplant for acute myeloid leukemia, so the T cells may come from the graft donor.

The chain carries TRBV7-2 and TRBJ1-5, with D tentatively TRBD1 (5 bases). The CDR3 loop spans 15 amino acids. Germline V gives CDR1 SGHTA, CDR2 FQGNSA. Trimming took 2 bases from V and 5 from J, leaving 13 bases between them. CDR3 DNA: TGTGCCAGCAGCTTAATGTGGGACCGGGATCAGCCCCAGCATTTT. Protein: CASSLMWDRDQPQHF. The whole variable domain, remainder taken from reference TRBV7-2 and TRBJ1-5, is GAGVSQSPSNKVTEKGKDVELRCDPISGHTALYWYRQSLGQGLEFLIYFQGNSAPDKSGLPSDRFSAERTGGSVSTLTIQRTQQEDSAVYLCASSLMWDRDQPQHFGDGTRLSIL.

The CDR3 DNA reads as TGTGCCAGCAGTCGCCTCGCCAGCTACGAGCAGTACGTC. Amino acids: CASSRLASYEQYV. This chain uses TRBV28 with TRBJ2-7; D not resolved. V was clipped by 5 bases and J by 3 bases, with 11 bases between them. CDR1 and CDR2 (germline): MDHEN, SYDVKM. The CDR3 loop spans 13 amino acids.

DNA for the CDR3: TGTGCCAGCAGCCCCATCCTCGGGGGAGATGAGCAGTTCTTC. Translating it yields CASSPILGGDEQFF. The chain couples TRBV7-2 to TRBJ2-1, with a possible D match to TRBD2 (6 bases). V was pared by 5 bases and J by 8 bases, with 16 bases between. The CDR3 spans 14 residues. Germline CDR1 reads SGHTA; CDR2 reads FQGNSA.

V gene TRBV12-3 or TRBV12-4 combines with J gene TRBJ2-1; 10 positions match TRBD1. Trimming cost V 2 bases and J 7 bases; bases outside gene matches: 8. This CDR3 is 16 amino acids long. The chain's CDR3 is CASSLSAGTGENEQFF. In DNA form, the CDR3 reads TGTGCCAGCAGTTTAAGCGCCGGGACAGGGGAGAATGAGCAGTTCTTC.

Of note for this clonotype: Just one base apart from a much larger clone, this may be a read error. This chain joins TRBV11-3 and TRBJ2-2; the D is unclear. V dropped 7 bases and J dropped 5 bases, with 5 bases sitting between them. The CDR3 totals 11 residues. The germline gives CDR1 SGHNT, CDR2 YENEEA. CDR3 in DNA: TGTGCCAGCACCCAAACCGGGGAGCTGTTTTTT. Amino acids: CASTQTGELFF.

This clonotype was seen a few times. V and J are TRBV20-1 and TRBJ2-7; D is unresolved. The CDR3 loop spans 9 amino acids. From germline, CDR1 is DFQATT and CDR2 SNEGSKA (reference sequence). V was pared by 3 bases and J by 12 bases, with 9 bases between. The CDR3 here is CSASWVAYV. The CDR3, as DNA: TGCAGTGCTAGTTGGGTAGCGTACGTC.